What follows are 25 T cell receptor beta chains derived from one specimen sequenced in a study of T cell responses to AZD1222 COVID-19 vaccine. Only in-frame clones appear in the TCRdb table, and some are missing; sequencing was by immunoSEQ multiplex PCR. The data contain some 150,000 clones, approximately 87% of them seen just once; the ten biggest clones take up roughly a tenth. This specimen was peripheral blood, taken 28 days after the second AZD1222 dose. The source of these receptors is an adult who received the AZD1222 COVID-19 vaccine.

This chain joins TRBV6-1 and TRBJ2-7, with D perhaps matching TRBD2 (6 bases). The CDR3 loop spans 14 amino acids. V was shortened by 6 bases and J by 5 bases, with 17 bases between the two germline ends. Germline CDR1 is MNHNS and CDR2 is SASEGT. CDR3 sequence: CASRMGLTVDEQYF. In nucleotides, the CDR3 is TGTGCCAGCAGAATGGGACTTACCGTAGACGAGCAGTACTTC.

In nucleotides, the CDR3 is TGTGCCACCAGCAGAGATGCGGGAACAGAGACCCAGTACTTC. Translated, it gives CATSRDAGTETQYF. The gene calls are TRBV15 and TRBJ2-5, with a tentative D call TRBD2 (6 bases). V shed 0 bases and J shed 4 bases, with 9 bases lying between them. CDR1 and CDR2 from the germline V gene are LNHNV and YYDKDF (reference sequence). The CDR3 covers 14 residues.

The V and J genes are TRBV5-1 and TRBJ1-1; D not resolved. CDR3 length: 14 residues. The germline CDR1 and CDR2 sequences are SGHRS and YFSETQ. V dropped 1 base and J dropped 4 bases, with 11 bases sitting between them. The CDR3 region has the DNA TGCGCCAGCAGCTTGAAAGGGCAGAGCACTGAAGCTTTCTTT. Protein: CASSLKGQSTEAFF.

The gene calls are TRBV19 and TRBJ1-6, with 9 bases aligning to TRBD1. The ends lost 10 bases at V and 7 bases at J; junction bases unmatched: 8. The CDR3 sequence is 14 residues long. Per the germline V gene, CDR1 is LNHDA and CDR2 is SQIVND (reference sequence). In DNA, the CDR3 is TGTGCCACCCGCGGGGGACAGGGAAATTCACCCCTCCACTTT. As protein: CATRGGQGNSPLHF.

The gene calls are TRBV28 and TRBJ1-6; 7 bases align to TRBD1. This CDR3 contains 16 residues. With V trimmed by 4 bases and J by 7 bases, 10 bases remained unmatched. Per germline, CDR1 MDHEN and CDR2 SYDVKM. The CDR3 region is CASSSRVTGRNSPLHF. CDR3 sequence (DNA): TGTGCCAGCAGTTCCCGAGTGACAGGGAGGAATTCACCCCTCCACTTT.

The V and J genes are TRBV5-1 and TRBJ2-1, with a tentative D call TRBD2 (6 bases). Looked up from germline, CDR1 is SGHRS and CDR2 is YFSETQ. This CDR3 is built from 16 residues. Trimming removed 0 bases from V and 4 bases from J, with 14 bases in between. The DNA of the CDR3 is TGCGCCAGCAGCTTGGCCGCTAGCGAGGGGTACAATGAGCAGTTCTTC. Protein: CASSLAASEGYNEQFF.

Ten or more counts support this clone. DNA of the CDR3: TGTGCCGGAGGGACGGGGAGGCCCCAGCATTTT. This translates into CAGGTGRPQHF. This chain links TRBV6-5 with TRBJ1-5, with D possibly matching TRBD1 (5 bases). The germline V gene has CDR1 MNHEY and CDR2 SVGAGI. Trimming took off 11 bases at V and 9 bases at J, with 14 bases between the two ends. The CDR3 contains 11 residues.

V gene TRBV5-1 combines with J gene TRBJ2-7; 7 bases agree with TRBD1. The V and J ends lost 7 bases and 4 bases, in that order; junction bases with no gene match: 8. Germline CDR1 reads SGHRS; CDR2 reads YFSETQ. This CDR3 region has 13 residues. The CDR3 loop is CASCLEDRYEQYF. CDR3 coding DNA: TGCGCCAGCTGTCTAGAGGACAGGTACGAGCAGTACTTC.

The chain links TRBV23-1 to TRBJ1-1; D is possibly TRBD1 (6 bases). TRBV23-1 is filed as an ORF, its function uncertain. The CDR3 length is 13 residues. The V end lost 9 bases, the J end lost 1 base, and 12 bases lay between the germline ends. CDR3 DNA sequence: TGCGCCAGTCTCCAGGGGACGAACACTGAAGCTTTCTTT. Protein product: CASLQGTNTEAFF.

V gene TRBV5-1 combines with J gene TRBJ1-1, with D hard to call. The V gene's germline CDR1 is SGHRS and CDR2 YFSETQ. V lost 2 bases and J 3 bases, leaving 8 bases between the germline ends. The CDR3 totals 13 residues. The CDR3 region is CASSFRSYTEAFF. In DNA, the CDR3 is TGCGCCAGCAGCTTTCGGTCGTACACTGAAGCTTTCTTT.

The genes are TRBV6-1 and TRBJ1-4; tentative D call: TRBD1 (6 bases). Germline V CDR1 and CDR2: MNHNS, SASEGT. V lost 2 bases to trimming and J lost 4 bases, with 11 bases between them. This CDR3 contains 15 residues. The CDR3, as DNA: TGTGCCAGCAGTGAATTAGGACAGCTTAATGAAAAACTGTTTTTT. This gives the protein CASSELGQLNEKLFF.

The chain carries TRBV7-2 and TRBJ2-1; D is perhaps TRBD1 or TRBD2 (6 bases each). The length of the CDR3 is 15 residues. Germline values: CDR1 SGHTA, CDR2 FQGNSA. V lost 1 base and J 9 bases, leaving 16 bases between the germline ends. The CDR3 bases are TGTGCCAGCAGCTTAGATGGGGGGCCGAACGGTGAGCAGTTCTTC. As protein: CASSLDGGPNGEQFF. The full variable domain, with the rest looked up from reference TRBV7-2 and TRBJ2-1, is GAGVSQSPSNKVTEKGKDVELRCDPISGHTALYWYRQSLGQGLEFLIYFQGNSAPDKSGLPSDRFSAERTGGSVSTLTIQRTQQEDSAVYLCASSLDGGPNGEQFFGPGTRLTVL.

This clone was detected only once. This chain joins TRBV3-1 (or the pseudogene TRBV3-2) and TRBJ2-3; D is undetermined. V lost 4 bases to trimming and J lost 2 bases, with 10 bases between them. The CDR3 sequence is 14 residues long. Germline CDR1 and CDR2: LGHDT and YNNKEL (reference sequence). This CDR3 reads CASSLWRDTDTQYF. CDR3 sequence (DNA): TGTGCCAGCAGCCTTTGGCGCGACACAGATACGCAGTATTTT.

V gene TRBV2 combines with J gene TRBJ2-1; 7 bases are shared with TRBD1. J gave up 2 bases and V 9 bases, and 10 bases lay outside the gene matches. CDR1 is SNHLY, CDR2 FYNNEI, per germline. The CDR3 totals 15 residues. The CDR3 sequence: CASTFGQVTYNEQFF. CDR3 bases: TGTGCCAGTACCTTCGGACAGGTCACCTACAATGAGCAGTTCTTC.

The chain combines TRBV6-2 or TRBV6-3 with TRBJ2-7; either TRBD1 or TRBD2 may fit D (5 bases each). This CDR3 spans 18 amino acids. Trimming pared 6 bases from V and 0 bases from J, leaving 24 bases between. Germline loops: CDR1 MNHEY, CDR2 SVGEGT. The CDR3 DNA follows: TGTGCCAGCAGCAAGGGTTCAACCGGGACCAAGAGCTCCTACGAGCAGTACTTC. This sequence encodes CASSKGSTGTKSSYEQYF.

The chain recombines TRBV10-3 with TRBJ2-3; D is ambiguous. V lost 4 bases to trimming and J lost 4 bases, with 15 bases between them. The CDR3 is 15 amino acids. Looked up from germline, CDR1 is ENHRY and CDR2 is SYGVKD. The DNA for the CDR3 is TGTGCCATCAGTGTAGGGCCTGCGGTGGCAGATACGCAGTATTTT. Protein: CAISVGPAVADTQYF.

V gene TRBV19 combines with J gene TRBJ1-2; D is unresolved. This CDR3 contains 14 residues. Between the trimmed V and J ends, which lost 0 bases and 2 bases, there was a span of 7 bases. Germline V gene sequence: CDR1 LNHDA, CDR2 SQIVND (reference sequence). The CDR3 DNA sequence: TGTGCCAGTAGTATAGATCTGGGGAACTATGGCTACACCTTC. Translation: CASSIDLGNYGYTF.

The chain couples TRBV6-5 to TRBJ2-3, with 7 bases identical to TRBD2. Trimming removed 0 bases from V and 2 bases from J; junction bases left unmatched: 2. The CDR3 runs 15 residues. Germline-derived CDR1 and CDR2 are MNHEY and SVGAGI. CDR3 in DNA: TGTGCCAGCAGTTACTCTCTAGCGGACACAGATACGCAGTATTTT. It is translated as CASSYSLADTDTQYF.

The chain combines TRBV18 with TRBJ2-1; TRBD2 matches 14 bases. V trimming: 3 bases; J trimming: 9 bases; junction bases outside the gene matches: 13. Looked up from germline, CDR1 is KGHSH and CDR2 is LQKENI. The CDR3 spans 18 residues. The CDR3 DNA reads as TGTGCCAGCTCACCCAATGCCGGGACTAGCGGGAGTTTGGCTGAGCAGTTCTTC. Residues: CASSPNAGTSGSLAEQFF. Full variable domain (rest looked up from reference TRBV18 and TRBJ2-1): NAGVMQNPRHLVRRRGQEARLRCSPMKGHSHVYWYRQLPEEGLKFMVYLQKENIIDESGMPKERFSAEFPKEGPSILRIQQVVRGDSAAYFCASSPNAGTSGSLAEQFFGPGTRLTVL.

V and J are TRBV27 and TRBJ2-1; TRBD2 agrees at 12 bases. Germline CDR1 reads MNHEY; CDR2 reads SMNVEV (reference sequence). V trimming: 6 bases; J trimming: 4 bases; junction bases outside the gene matches: 7. The CDR3 is made up of 16 amino acids. The CDR3 region has the DNA TGTGCCAGCAGCCTTGAAGGACTAGCGGGGTACAATGAGCAGTTCTTC. Translating gives CASSLEGLAGYNEQFF.

This chain connects TRBV29-1 to TRBJ2-3; D is tentatively TRBD1 or TRBD2 (5 bases each). The V gene lost 6 bases and the J gene lost 3 bases, with 22 bases spanning the gap. CDR3 length equals 16 residues. Germline values: CDR1 SQVTM, CDR2 ANQGSEA. CDR3 coding DNA: TGCAGCGTAACCGGGACCCCGGGTTTAGGGACAGATACGCAGTATTTT. It encodes CSVTGTPGLGTDTQYF.

This chain joins TRBV20-1 and TRBJ1-3; the D gene is possibly TRBD1 (6 bases). Trimming stripped 3 bases from V and 4 bases from J, with 22 bases between. This CDR3 contains 17 residues. The germline V gene has CDR1 DFQATT and CDR2 SNEGSKA (reference sequence). Written as DNA, the CDR3 is TGCAGTGCTAGTTCCTTAGGGGGAGCAGGACGCGGAAACACCATATATTTT. This gives the protein CSASSLGGAGRGNTIYF.

DNA of the CDR3: TGTGCCAGCAGTGAAGGAGCGAAGAGGGAGACCCAGTACTTC. Its translation is CASSEGAKRETQYF. The V call is TRBV6-1, the J call TRBJ2-5; D gene uncertain. This CDR3 has 14 amino acids. With 1 base removed from V and 5 bases from J, the gap between germline ends came to 11 bases. CDR1 MNHNS and CDR2 SASEGT come from the germline V gene.

This clone was detected only once. The chain links TRBV28 to TRBJ2-5; D is undetermined. Germline CDR1 MDHEN, CDR2 SYDVKM. Trimming shortened V by 6 bases and J by 7 bases, and 12 bases separated the two germline ends. CDR3 length: 12 residues. CDR3 loop: CASSPFDATQYF. The CDR3 nucleotides read TGTGCCAGCAGCCCATTTGACGCGACCCAGTACTTC.

This clone was observed once. V usage is TRBV15 and J usage is TRBJ1-4; 7 nucleotides align to TRBD1. V lost 3 bases and J lost 0; bases outside the gene matches: 4. This CDR3 is built from 16 residues. CDR1 and CDR2 from the germline V gene are LNHNV and YYDKDF (reference sequence). The CDR3 DNA reads TGTGCCACCAGCAGTATTGGGACAGCAACTAATGAAAAACTGTTTTTT. Protein sequence: CATSSIGTATNEKLFF.